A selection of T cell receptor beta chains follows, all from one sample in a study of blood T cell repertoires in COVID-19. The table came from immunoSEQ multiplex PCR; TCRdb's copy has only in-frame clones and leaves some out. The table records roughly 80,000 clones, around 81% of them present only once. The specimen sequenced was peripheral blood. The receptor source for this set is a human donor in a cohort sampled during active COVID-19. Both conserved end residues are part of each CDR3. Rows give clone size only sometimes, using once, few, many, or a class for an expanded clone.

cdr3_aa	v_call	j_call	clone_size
CAWRGDSSGNTIYF	TRBV30	TRBJ1-3	.
CASSPWQPSAGETQYF	TRBV18	TRBJ2-5	.
CATPLSYEQYF	TRBV10-1	TRBJ2-7	.
CASSLGGSGRYNEQFF	TRBV7-2	TRBJ2-1	.
CASSVGTGALGANVLTF	TRBV9	TRBJ2-6	few
CASSSGGADNSPLHF	TRBV28	TRBJ1-6	few
CASRLDRGGNQPQHF	TRBV19	TRBJ1-5	few
CASSLRPTSNTGELFF	TRBV5-4	TRBJ2-2	.
CASSVGSGGFDEQFF	TRBV9	TRBJ2-1	.
CASIPDRGLYNEQFF	TRBV6-5	TRBJ2-1	.
CASSLRLPGQETQYF	TRBV3-1/TRBV3-2	TRBJ2-5	.
CASSTWADTDTQYF	TRBV19	TRBJ2-3	.
CASSLGQGYNEQFF	TRBV7-8	TRBJ2-1	.
CASSLKLTSAPAGEQYF	TRBV7-9	TRBJ2-7	.
CASSRDREAGEQFF	TRBV3-1/TRBV3-2	TRBJ2-1	.
CASSPQETQYF	TRBV12-3/TRBV12-4	TRBJ2-5	.
CASSKGLADFTDTQYF	TRBV5-4	TRBJ2-3	.
CASSISDTQYF	TRBV5-8	TRBJ2-3	.
CASSIGAPTDTQYF	TRBV9	TRBJ2-3	.
CASSLGLEQFF	TRBV28	TRBJ2-1	.
CASSLSGTGYEQFF	TRBV27	TRBJ2-1	.
CASSLESTGGWGTNEKLFF	TRBV7-9	TRBJ1-4	.
CASRFGNQPQHF	TRBV10-2	TRBJ1-5	.
CASSLRGTGGVETQYF	TRBV5-1	TRBJ2-5	.
CASSQDRTGNGYTF	TRBV4-2	TRBJ1-2	.
CASSPLRLASNEQFF	TRBV7-4	TRBJ2-1	.
CASSPLTGGSTGELFF	TRBV5-1	TRBJ2-2	.
CASSLSDRGYEQYF	TRBV11-3	TRBJ2-7	.